These T cell receptor beta chains were read from a single sample in a study of blood T cell repertoires in COVID-19. Using immunoSEQ multiplex PCR, the repertoire was profiled, and TCRdb retains in-frame clones only, with some absent. The repertoire consists of some 180,000 clones, with nearly 90% occurring once and the leading ten covering 20% to 25%. The sequenced sample consisted of peripheral blood. These receptors all stem from a man between 60 and 70 years old with active or convalescent COVID-19. The CDR3 runs from the conserved cysteine through the conserved F or W. Each record gives: J gene, clone size, V gene, D gene, CDR3 DNA, CDR3 protein. The D gene is left open where the match is weak. Only some rows state a clone size, as once, few, many or a class for expanded clones.

j_gene: TRBJ2-7; abundance: -; v_gene: TRBV27; d_gene: -; CDR3nt: TGTGCCAGCAGTTTTATACAATACTACGAGCAGTACTTC; CDR3aa: CASSFIQYYEQYF
j_gene: TRBJ1-5; abundance: once; v_gene: TRBV6-6; d_gene: -; CDR3nt: TGTGCCAGCAGAGGCGGGGGAGGGTTCGGGAATCAGCCCCAGCATTTT; CDR3aa: CASRGGGGFGNQPQHF
j_gene: TRBJ2-3; abundance: few; v_gene: TRBV4-2; d_gene: TRBD2; CDR3nt: TGTGCCAGCAGCCAACAGCTAGCGGGGGGGTCTGGCACAGATACGCAGTATTTT; CDR3aa: CASSQQLAGGSGTDTQYF
j_gene: TRBJ1-1; abundance: -; v_gene: TRBV21-1; d_gene: -; CDR3nt: TGTGCCAGCGGACCATCGCGGGGTTACCGTACTGAAGCTTTCTTT; CDR3aa: CASGPSRGYRTEAFF
j_gene: TRBJ2-1; abundance: -; v_gene: TRBV5-1; d_gene: TRBD2; CDR3nt: TGCGCCAGCAGCTACCTAGCGGGGCATTACAATGAGCAGTTCTTC; CDR3aa: CASSYLAGHYNEQFF
j_gene: TRBJ1-1; abundance: -; v_gene: TRBV10-1; d_gene: -; CDR3nt: TGCGCCAGCAGTGAAGGCTGGGGGGGCAACACTGAAGCTTTCTTT; CDR3aa: CASSEGWGGNTEAFF
j_gene: TRBJ1-3; abundance: -; v_gene: TRBV5-6; d_gene: -; CDR3nt: TGTGCCAGCAGCCTCCGGGGAGGGTATGACTCTGGAAACACCATATATTTT; CDR3aa: CASSLRGGYDSGNTIYF
j_gene: TRBJ2-7; abundance: -; v_gene: TRBV5-1; d_gene: -; CDR3nt: TGCGCCAGCAGCTTGAAACAGGATACCAAGCAGTACTTC; CDR3aa: CASSLKQDTKQYF
j_gene: TRBJ2-1; abundance: few; v_gene: TRBV10-1; d_gene: -; CDR3nt: TGCGCCAGCACTCACGGGGGTCTAATGGCGTTCTTC; CDR3aa: CASTHGGLMAFF
j_gene: TRBJ2-7; abundance: -; v_gene: TRBV27; d_gene: TRBD1; CDR3nt: TGTGCCAGCAGTTCAGAGACAGGGGCGGCCTACGAGCAGTACTTC; CDR3aa: CASSSETGAAYEQYF
j_gene: TRBJ2-6; abundance: -; v_gene: TRBV19; d_gene: TRBD1; CDR3nt: TGTGCCAGTAGTATAGGTCAGGGGGCAGCAGGGGCCAACGTCCTGACTTTC; CDR3aa: CASSIGQGAAGANVLTF
j_gene: TRBJ2-3; abundance: once; v_gene: TRBV24-1; d_gene: -; CDR3nt: TGTGCCACCAGTGACCCCCTTGGACAGGATACGCAGTATTTT; CDR3aa: CATSDPLGQDTQYF
j_gene: TRBJ1-1; abundance: -; v_gene: TRBV7-8; d_gene: TRBD1; CDR3nt: TGTGCCAGCAGCAAAACAGGGGGATGGGACTTAAACACTGAAGCTTTCTTT; CDR3aa: CASSKTGGWDLNTEAFF
j_gene: TRBJ2-3; abundance: many; v_gene: TRBV10-1; d_gene: TRBD1; CDR3nt: TGCGCCAGCAGTCCCGGACAGGATGCAGATACGCAGTATTTT; CDR3aa: CASSPGQDADTQYF
j_gene: TRBJ2-5; abundance: -; v_gene: TRBV5-1; d_gene: -; CDR3nt: TGCGCCAGCAGCTTGGCCCAGTCGCTAGAGACCCAGTACTTC; CDR3aa: CASSLAQSLETQYF
j_gene: TRBJ1-3; abundance: -; v_gene: TRBV21-1; d_gene: -; CDR3nt: TGTGCCAGCAGCCCCTGCTCGGGCTCTGGAAACACCATATATTTT; CDR3aa: CASSPCSGSGNTIYF
j_gene: TRBJ2-3; abundance: few; v_gene: TRBV12-3/TRBV12-4; d_gene: -; CDR3nt: TGTGCCAGCAGTTTTACTGATACGCAGTATTTT; CDR3aa: CASSFTDTQYF
j_gene: TRBJ2-7; abundance: -; v_gene: TRBV12-3/TRBV12-4; d_gene: -; CDR3nt: TGTGCCAGCAGTTCACTGCTTTGGGAGCAGTACTTC; CDR3aa: CASSSLLWEQYF
j_gene: TRBJ1-2; abundance: -; v_gene: TRBV2; d_gene: -; CDR3nt: TGTGCCAGCAGTGGGCAGGGTTGGGGCTACACCTTC; CDR3aa: CASSGQGWGYTF
j_gene: TRBJ1-1; abundance: -; v_gene: TRBV10-3; d_gene: -; CDR3nt: TGTGCCATCAGGGGGCAGTCGAACACTGAAGCTTTCTTT; CDR3aa: CAIRGQSNTEAFF
j_gene: TRBJ2-1; abundance: -; v_gene: TRBV11-3; d_gene: TRBD1; CDR3nt: TGTGCCAGCAGCTCTCCGGGACAGGGCTACAATGAGCAGTTCTTC; CDR3aa: CASSSPGQGYNEQFF
j_gene: TRBJ1-2; abundance: -; v_gene: TRBV4-1; d_gene: TRBD1; CDR3nt: TGCGCCAGCAGCTTCGGACAGGGCTATGGCTACACCTTC; CDR3aa: CASSFGQGYGYTF
j_gene: TRBJ2-3; abundance: -; v_gene: TRBV5-1; d_gene: TRBD2; CDR3nt: TGCGCCAGCAGCGAGAGCGGGGGGGCCATAGATACGCAGTATTTT; CDR3aa: CASSESGGAIDTQYF
j_gene: TRBJ1-6; abundance: -; v_gene: TRBV6-1; d_gene: -; CDR3nt: TGTGCCAGCAGTCTAGGGGGGGCTAATTCACCCCTCCACTTT; CDR3aa: CASSLGGANSPLHF
j_gene: TRBJ2-1; abundance: once; v_gene: TRBV19; d_gene: TRBD1; CDR3nt: TGTGCCAGTAGTATTGACAGGGGGCGAGGCTCCTACAATGAGCAGTTCTTC; CDR3aa: CASSIDRGRGSYNEQFF
j_gene: TRBJ2-2; abundance: -; v_gene: TRBV6-5; d_gene: -; CDR3nt: TGTGCCAGCAAGCGGACGAACACCGGGGAGCTGTTTTTT; CDR3aa: CASKRTNTGELFF
j_gene: TRBJ2-7; abundance: -; v_gene: TRBV12-3/TRBV12-4; d_gene: -; CDR3nt: TGTGCCAGCAGCAAGACAGTCCCCTACGAGCAGTACTTC; CDR3aa: CASSKTVPYEQYF
j_gene: TRBJ2-1; abundance: -; v_gene: TRBV20-1; d_gene: -; CDR3nt: TGCAGTGCCAGTACAGCGGATGAGCAGTTCTTC; CDR3aa: CSASTADEQFF
j_gene: TRBJ1-2; abundance: -; v_gene: TRBV2; d_gene: TRBD1; CDR3nt: TGTGCCAGCAGCGGCCAGGGGGGCTATGGCTACACCTTC; CDR3aa: CASSGQGGYGYTF
j_gene: TRBJ1-2; abundance: -; v_gene: TRBV19; d_gene: -; CDR3nt: TGTGCGACGGAGGAGGCTCCGGGGTATGGCTACACCTTC; CDR3aa: CATEEAPGYGYTF
j_gene: TRBJ2-1; abundance: -; v_gene: TRBV12-3/TRBV12-4; d_gene: -; CDR3nt: TGTGCCAGCAGTTTCGTTCGGTCCGATGAGCAGTTCTTC; CDR3aa: CASSFVRSDEQFF
j_gene: TRBJ2-2; abundance: -; v_gene: TRBV6-5; d_gene: -; CDR3nt: TGTGCCAGCAGACTTGGAGTACTCACCGGGGAGCTGTTTTTT; CDR3aa: CASRLGVLTGELFF
j_gene: TRBJ1-1; abundance: -; v_gene: TRBV6-5; d_gene: -; CDR3nt: TGTGCCAGCAGTTACTCGGTCGAGGGACTTGAAGCTTTCTTT; CDR3aa: CASSYSVEGLEAFF
j_gene: TRBJ2-5; abundance: -; v_gene: TRBV5-1; d_gene: -; CDR3nt: TGCGCCAGCAGCTTGCATGGACTCCAAGAGACCCAGTACTTC; CDR3aa: CASSLHGLQETQYF
j_gene: TRBJ2-3; abundance: once; v_gene: TRBV9; d_gene: -; CDR3nt: TGTGCCAGCAGCTCCCGGGGGGCGTGGGCAGATACGCAGTATTTT; CDR3aa: CASSSRGAWADTQYF
j_gene: TRBJ2-1; abundance: -; v_gene: TRBV7-7; d_gene: TRBD2; CDR3nt: TGTGCCAGCAGCCGAGGGGGGGGACTAGACTCCTACAATGAGCAGTTCTTC; CDR3aa: CASSRGGGLDSYNEQFF
j_gene: TRBJ1-3; abundance: -; v_gene: TRBV19; d_gene: -; CDR3nt: TGTGCCAGTAGTTCCGAGGCTATCTCTGGAAACACCATATATTTT; CDR3aa: CASSSEAISGNTIYF
j_gene: TRBJ2-7; abundance: -; v_gene: TRBV5-4; d_gene: TRBD2; CDR3nt: TGTGCCAGCAGCCAGCGGGGGACAACCTACGAGCAGTACTTC; CDR3aa: CASSQRGTTYEQYF
j_gene: TRBJ2-5; abundance: -; v_gene: TRBV19; d_gene: -; CDR3nt: TGTGCCAGTAGTATTGGAGATCTGTACCAAGAGACCCAGTACTTC; CDR3aa: CASSIGDLYQETQYF
j_gene: TRBJ2-1; abundance: -; v_gene: TRBV29-1; d_gene: TRBD1; CDR3nt: TGCAGCGTTGAAGGAACAGGGGGAGCCTACAATGAGCAGTTCTTC; CDR3aa: CSVEGTGGAYNEQFF
j_gene: TRBJ2-7; abundance: -; v_gene: TRBV25-1; d_gene: -; CDR3nt: TGTGCCAGCAGTGCCCGGACATTCGAGCAGTACTTC; CDR3aa: CASSARTFEQYF
j_gene: TRBJ1-3; abundance: -; v_gene: TRBV19; d_gene: TRBD1; CDR3nt: TGTGCCAGTAGTATCGACAGGGGGACTGGAAACACCATATATTTT; CDR3aa: CASSIDRGTGNTIYF
j_gene: TRBJ1-6; abundance: -; v_gene: TRBV18; d_gene: -; CDR3nt: TGTGCCAGCTCACCCGACAGAGGTTTTTCACCCCTCCACTTT; CDR3aa: CASSPDRGFSPLHF
j_gene: TRBJ2-5; abundance: -; v_gene: TRBV5-1; d_gene: -; CDR3nt: TGTGCCAGCAGCTTGAGTGGCAGGGAAGAGACCCAGTACTTC; CDR3aa: CASSLSGREETQYF
j_gene: TRBJ1-2; abundance: -; v_gene: TRBV27; d_gene: -; CDR3nt: TGTGCCACCTCCCGTACCGGGCAGGGAAATGGCTACACCTTC; CDR3aa: CATSRTGQGNGYTF
j_gene: TRBJ1-2; abundance: -; v_gene: TRBV7-9; d_gene: -; CDR3nt: TGTGCCAGCACCCCCGGGGGAGGGAGCTACACCTTC; CDR3aa: CASTPGGGSYTF
j_gene: TRBJ2-2; abundance: once; v_gene: TRBV3-1/TRBV3-2; d_gene: TRBD2; CDR3nt: TGTGCCAGCAGCACCCGGACTAGCGGGGGGGCCACCGGGGAGCTGTTTTTT; CDR3aa: CASSTRTSGGATGELFF
j_gene: TRBJ1-5; abundance: -; v_gene: TRBV21-1; d_gene: -; CDR3nt: TGTGCCAGCAGCAAAAAACTCTGGGGACAGGGAGTTCAGCCCCAGCATTTT; CDR3aa: CASSKKLWGQGVQPQHF
j_gene: TRBJ1-1; abundance: -; v_gene: TRBV5-5; d_gene: -; CDR3nt: TGTGCCAGCAGCTTGTCACAGGGTAACACTGAAGCTTTCTTT; CDR3aa: CASSLSQGNTEAFF
j_gene: TRBJ2-1; abundance: -; v_gene: TRBV3-1/TRBV3-2; d_gene: -; CDR3nt: TGTGCCAGCAGCCATGGGGGGGAGCAGTTCTTC; CDR3aa: CASSHGGEQFF
j_gene: TRBJ1-3; abundance: -; v_gene: TRBV6-1; d_gene: TRBD1; CDR3nt: TGTGCCAGCAGTGAAGAGGGGGCAAACACCATATATTTT; CDR3aa: CASSEEGANTIYF
j_gene: TRBJ2-3; abundance: -; v_gene: TRBV19; d_gene: TRBD2; CDR3nt: TGTGCCAGTAGTAAGGGACTAGCGGGGGGCGGGACAGATACGCAGTATTTT; CDR3aa: CASSKGLAGGGTDTQYF
j_gene: TRBJ1-2; abundance: few; v_gene: TRBV6-1; d_gene: -; CDR3nt: TGTGCCAGCAGTGATGTGGTCGGTCCGTTCTATGGCTACACCTTC; CDR3aa: CASSDVVGPFYGYTF
j_gene: TRBJ2-5; abundance: -; v_gene: TRBV12-3/TRBV12-4; d_gene: -; CDR3nt: TGTGCCAGCAGTTTATACAGGGCGGGGACCCAGTACTTC; CDR3aa: CASSLYRAGTQYF
j_gene: TRBJ1-3; abundance: few; v_gene: TRBV5-1; d_gene: TRBD1; CDR3nt: TGCGCCAGCAGCCGTTGGGACAGGGAGAACACCATATATTTT; CDR3aa: CASSRWDRENTIYF
j_gene: TRBJ1-2; abundance: -; v_gene: TRBV24-1; d_gene: -; CDR3nt: TGTGCCACCAGTGAGGGGGCGTATGGCTACACCTTC; CDR3aa: CATSEGAYGYTF
j_gene: TRBJ1-1; abundance: -; v_gene: TRBV4-1; d_gene: TRBD1; CDR3nt: TGCGCCAGCAGCCAAGACCGGGGCCTTCACAGGGGGCAAACTGAAGCTTTCTTT; CDR3aa: CASSQDRGLHRGQTEAFF
j_gene: TRBJ2-2; abundance: once; v_gene: TRBV5-1; d_gene: TRBD2; CDR3nt: TGCGCCAGCAGCTTGGGACGGGGGGTGAACACCGGGGAGCTGTTTTTT; CDR3aa: CASSLGRGVNTGELFF
j_gene: TRBJ2-7; abundance: -; v_gene: TRBV6-1; d_gene: -; CDR3nt: TGTGCCAGCAGTGAAGCAATCGCCGGGACACGGCTATCTAGCTCCTACGAGCAGTACTTC; CDR3aa: CASSEAIAGTRLSSSYEQYF
j_gene: TRBJ1-6; abundance: -; v_gene: TRBV6-1; d_gene: -; CDR3nt: TGTGCCAGCAGTGCTTACATCGGGACATATAATTCACCCCTCCACTTT; CDR3aa: CASSAYIGTYNSPLHF